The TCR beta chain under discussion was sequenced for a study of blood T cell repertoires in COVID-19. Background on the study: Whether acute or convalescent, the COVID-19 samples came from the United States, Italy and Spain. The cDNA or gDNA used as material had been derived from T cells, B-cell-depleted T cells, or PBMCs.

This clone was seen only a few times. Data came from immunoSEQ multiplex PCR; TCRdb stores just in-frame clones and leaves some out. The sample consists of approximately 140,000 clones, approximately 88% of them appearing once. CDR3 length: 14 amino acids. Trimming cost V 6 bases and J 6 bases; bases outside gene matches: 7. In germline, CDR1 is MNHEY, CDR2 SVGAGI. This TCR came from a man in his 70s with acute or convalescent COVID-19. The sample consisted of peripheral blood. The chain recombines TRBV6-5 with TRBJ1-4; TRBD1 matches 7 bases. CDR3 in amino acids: CASSQSGGHEKLFF. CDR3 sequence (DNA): TGTGCCAGCAGCCAGTCAGGGGGGCATGAAAAACTGTTTTTT.